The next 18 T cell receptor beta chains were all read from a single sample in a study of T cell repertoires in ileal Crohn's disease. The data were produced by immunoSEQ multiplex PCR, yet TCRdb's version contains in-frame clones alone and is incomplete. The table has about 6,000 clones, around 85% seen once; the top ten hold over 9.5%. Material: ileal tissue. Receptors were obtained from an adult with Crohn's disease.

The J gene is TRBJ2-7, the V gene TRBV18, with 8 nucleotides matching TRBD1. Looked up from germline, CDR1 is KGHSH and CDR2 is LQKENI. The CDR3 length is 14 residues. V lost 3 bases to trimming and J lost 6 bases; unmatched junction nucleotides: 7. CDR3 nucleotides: TGTGCCAGCTCACCTCCCTCCGGGACAGGCGAGCAGTACTTC. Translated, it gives CASSPPSGTGEQYF.

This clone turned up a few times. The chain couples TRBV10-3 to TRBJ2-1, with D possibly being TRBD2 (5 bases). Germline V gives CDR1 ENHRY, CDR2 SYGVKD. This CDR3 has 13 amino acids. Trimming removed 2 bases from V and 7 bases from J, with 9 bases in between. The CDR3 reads CAISEEGKNEQFF. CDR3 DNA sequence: TGTGCCATCAGTGAGGAGGGCAAGAATGAGCAGTTCTTC.

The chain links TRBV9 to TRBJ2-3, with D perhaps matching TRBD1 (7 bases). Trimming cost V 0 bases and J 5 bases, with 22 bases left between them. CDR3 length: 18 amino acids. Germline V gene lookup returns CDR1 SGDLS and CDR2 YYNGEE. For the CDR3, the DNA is TGTGCCAGCAGCGTAGGGCTAACGACAGGGCACGGGGGAGATACGCAGTATTTT. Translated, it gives CASSVGLTTGHGGDTQYF.

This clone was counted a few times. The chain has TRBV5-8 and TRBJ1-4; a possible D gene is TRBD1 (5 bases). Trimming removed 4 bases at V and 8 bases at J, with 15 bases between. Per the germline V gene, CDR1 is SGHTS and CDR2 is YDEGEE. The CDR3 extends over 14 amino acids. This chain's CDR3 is CASSPGFAGEKLFF. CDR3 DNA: TGTGCCAGCAGCCCAGGGTTTGCAGGGGAAAAACTGTTTTTT.

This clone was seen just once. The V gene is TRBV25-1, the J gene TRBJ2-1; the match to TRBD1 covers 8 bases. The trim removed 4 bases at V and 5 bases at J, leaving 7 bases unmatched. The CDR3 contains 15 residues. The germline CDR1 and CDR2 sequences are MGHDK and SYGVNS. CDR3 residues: CASSASRDRHNEQFF. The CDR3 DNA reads TGTGCCAGCAGTGCAAGCCGGGACAGGCACAATGAGCAGTTCTTC.

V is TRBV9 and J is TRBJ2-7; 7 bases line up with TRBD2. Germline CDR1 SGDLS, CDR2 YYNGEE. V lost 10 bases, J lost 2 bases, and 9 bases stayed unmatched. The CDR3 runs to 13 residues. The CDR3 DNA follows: TGTGCCGCCTCTACGGGGGGACCCTACGAGCAGTACTTC. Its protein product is CAASTGGPYEQYF.

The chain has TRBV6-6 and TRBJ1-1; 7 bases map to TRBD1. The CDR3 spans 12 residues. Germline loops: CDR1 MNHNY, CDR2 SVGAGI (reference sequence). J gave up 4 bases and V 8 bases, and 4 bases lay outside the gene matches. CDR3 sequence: CASRRQGTEAFF. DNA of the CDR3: TGTGCCAGCCGCCGACAGGGCACTGAAGCTTTCTTT.

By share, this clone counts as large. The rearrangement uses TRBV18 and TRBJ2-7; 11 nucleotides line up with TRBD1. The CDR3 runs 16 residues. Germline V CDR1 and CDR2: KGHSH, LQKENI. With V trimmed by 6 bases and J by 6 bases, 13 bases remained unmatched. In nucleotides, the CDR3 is TGTGCCAGCTCCAAGAAACCCGGACAGGGGGCAGCCGAGCAGTACTTC. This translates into CASSKKPGQGAAEQYF.

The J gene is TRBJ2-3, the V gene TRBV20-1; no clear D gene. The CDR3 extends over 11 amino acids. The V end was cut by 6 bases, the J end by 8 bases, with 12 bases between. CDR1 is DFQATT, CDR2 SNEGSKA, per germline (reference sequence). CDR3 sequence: CSAIHSGTQYF. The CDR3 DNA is TGCAGTGCCATTCATAGTGGTACGCAGTATTTT.

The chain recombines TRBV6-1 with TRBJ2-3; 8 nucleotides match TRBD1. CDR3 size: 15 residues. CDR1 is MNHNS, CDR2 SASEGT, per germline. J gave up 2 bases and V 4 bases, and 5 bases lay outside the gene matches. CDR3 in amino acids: CASSARGPPTDTQYF. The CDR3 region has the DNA TGTGCCAGCAGTGCCAGGGGGCCCCCCACAGATACGCAGTATTTT.

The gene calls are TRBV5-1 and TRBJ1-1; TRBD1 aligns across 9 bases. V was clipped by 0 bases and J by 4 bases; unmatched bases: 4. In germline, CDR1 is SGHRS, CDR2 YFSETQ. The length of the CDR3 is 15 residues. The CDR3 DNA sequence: TGCGCCAGCAGCTTGGCGACAGGGGGGAGCACTGAAGCTTTCTTT. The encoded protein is CASSLATGGSTEAFF.

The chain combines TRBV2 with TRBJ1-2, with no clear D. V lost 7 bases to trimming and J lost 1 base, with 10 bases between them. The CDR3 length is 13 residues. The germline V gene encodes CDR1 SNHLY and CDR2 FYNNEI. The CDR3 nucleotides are TGTGCCAGCACTGAGGAGATTAACTATGGCTACACCTTC. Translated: CASTEEINYGYTF.

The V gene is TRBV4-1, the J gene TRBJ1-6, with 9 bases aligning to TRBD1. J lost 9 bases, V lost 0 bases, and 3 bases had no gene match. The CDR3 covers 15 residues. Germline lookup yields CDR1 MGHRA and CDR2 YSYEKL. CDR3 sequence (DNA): TGCGCCAGCAGCCAAGAGTGGGACAGGGCTTCACCCCTCCACTTT. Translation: CASSQEWDRASPLHF.

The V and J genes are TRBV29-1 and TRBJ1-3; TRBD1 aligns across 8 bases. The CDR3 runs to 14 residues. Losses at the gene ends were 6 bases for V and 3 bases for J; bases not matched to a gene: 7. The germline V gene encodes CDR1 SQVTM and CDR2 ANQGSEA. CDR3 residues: CSVSQGGSGNTIYF. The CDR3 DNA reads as TGCAGCGTCTCACAGGGGGGAAGTGGAAACACCATATATTTT. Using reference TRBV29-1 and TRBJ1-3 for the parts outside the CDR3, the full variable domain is SAVISQKPSRDICQRGTSLTIQCQVDSQVTMMFWYRQQPGQSLTLIATANQGSEATYESGFVIDKFPISRPNLTFSTLTVSNMSPEDSSIYLCSVSQGGSGNTIYFGEGSWLTVV.

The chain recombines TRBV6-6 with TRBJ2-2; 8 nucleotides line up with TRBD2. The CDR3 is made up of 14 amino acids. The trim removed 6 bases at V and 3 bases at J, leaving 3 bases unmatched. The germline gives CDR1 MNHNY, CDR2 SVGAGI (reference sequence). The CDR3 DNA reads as TGTGCCAGCAGGGCGGGGGGTTACACCGGGGAGCTGTTTTTT. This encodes CASRAGGYTGELFF.

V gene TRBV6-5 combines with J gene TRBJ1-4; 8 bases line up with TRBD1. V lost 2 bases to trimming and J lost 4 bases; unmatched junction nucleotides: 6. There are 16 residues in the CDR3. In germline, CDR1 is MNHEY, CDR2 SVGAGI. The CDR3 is CASSYRYRGFNEKLFF. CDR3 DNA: TGTGCCAGCAGTTACCGATACAGGGGGTTTAATGAAAAACTGTTTTTT.

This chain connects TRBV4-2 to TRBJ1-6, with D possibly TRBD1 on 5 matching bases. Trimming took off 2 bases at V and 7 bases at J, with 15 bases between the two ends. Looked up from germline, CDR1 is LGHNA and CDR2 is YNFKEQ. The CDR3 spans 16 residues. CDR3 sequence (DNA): TGTGCCAGCAGCCAATTTGAAGGGGCAGGAAATTCACCCCTCCACTTT. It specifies CASSQFEGAGNSPLHF.

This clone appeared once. CDR3 sequence: CASSLWGQGNEKLFF. Here the CDR3 DNA reads TGTGCCAGCAGCTTATGGGGGCAGGGAAATGAAAAACTGTTTTTT. V is TRBV11-2 and J is TRBJ1-4; the D gene is possibly TRBD1 (6 bases). This CDR3 contains 15 residues. With 2 bases removed from V and 5 bases from J, the gap between germline ends came to 12 bases. CDR1 SGHAT and CDR2 FQNNGV come from the germline V gene. The entire variable domain, with the rest obtained from reference TRBV11-2 and TRBJ1-4, is as follows: EAGVAQSPRYKIIEKRQSVAFWCNPISGHATLYWYQQILGQGPKLLIQFQNNGVVDDSQLPKDRFSAERLKGVDSTLKIQPAKLEDSAVYLCASSLWGQGNEKLFFGSGTQLSVL.